Listed below are T cell receptor beta chains from one sample, sequenced in a study of radiation and T cells in renal cell carcinoma. Clones were sequenced by immunoSEQ multiplex PCR, and TCRdb holds only the in-frame ones, with some missing. The sample holds some 120,000 clones, 70% to 90% seen once. Source: blood, taken from a patient whose treatment included radiotherapy and nephrectomy. The receptors were gathered from an older woman with renal cell carcinoma. The conserved cysteine and the conserved F or W are not part of the CDR3 here.

v_gene,j_gene,len,CDR3aa
TRBV11-2,TRBJ2-3,14,ASSLGSNRGLDTQY
TRBV19,TRBJ1-2,12,ASSITSQRDGYT
TRBV18,TRBJ1-5,13,ASSLRVHGNQPQH
TRBV27,TRBJ1-2,11,ASSSTPIYGYT
TRBV5-1,TRBJ2-7,10,ASSLWGDEQY
TRBV2,TRBJ2-2,10,ASKDGTGELF
TRBV5-1,TRBJ2-3,13,ASSLGLYYTDTQY
TRBV6-5,TRBJ1-1,11,ASSERTPVEAF
TRBV18,TRBJ2-7,12,ASSTGGGSYEQY
TRBV19,TRBJ1-5,12,ASSTTGPVEPQH